A selection of T cell receptor beta chains follows, all from one sample in a study of molecular identifiers for immune sequencing clone quantification. TCRdb used MiXCR to reprocess the PCR reads, holding one entry per CDR3 protein. Of more than 250,000 distinct CDR3 sequences listed, around 21% are singletons. The sample comprised naive CD8+ T cells from blood, with Jurkat cell RNA spiked in. The source is a human donor in good health. Some libraries in this study had Jurkat cell RNA spiked in. Both conserved end residues are part of each CDR3. The order of the fields is V gene, J gene, D gene, clone size, CDR3 DNA, CDR3 protein. The D gene is left open where the match is weak. The size entry is marked missing in some rows and otherwise reads once, few, many or a size class.

V: TRBV4-3
J: TRBJ2-1
D: -
size: many
DNA: TGCGCCAGCAGCCAAGATCGCAGGGGCCTGAGGAATGAGCAGTTCTTC
CDR3: CASSQDRRGLRNEQFF

V: TRBV5-6
J: TRBJ2-3
D: -
size: few
DNA: TGTGCCAGCAGCCCGGAGGCGGGGGCATACACAGATACGCAGTATTTT
CDR3: CASSPEAGAYTDTQYF

V: TRBV3-1
J: TRBJ2-3
D: -
size: few
DNA: TGTGCCAGCAGCCAGAGGCTAGTCACCGATACGCAGTATTTT
CDR3: CASSQRLVTDTQYF

V: TRBV12-2
J: TRBJ1-6
D: -
size: few
DNA: TGTGCAAGTCGCCCAAACGGACAGCGCGATAATTCACCCCTCCACTTT
CDR3: CASRPNGQRDNSPLHF

V: TRBV10-3
J: TRBJ2-3
D: TRBD2
size: many
DNA: TGTGCCATCAGTGAGAGCGGGGAGAAGACAGATACGCAGTATTTT
CDR3: CAISESGEKTDTQYF

V: TRBV29-1
J: TRBJ2-7
D: -
size: many
DNA: TGCAGCGCCAGAGCGGAAAGCTCCTACGAGCAGTACTTC
CDR3: CSARAESSYEQYF

V: TRBV4-3
J: TRBJ1-1
D: -
size: many
DNA: TGCGCCAGCAGCCAAGATCGGGTGTCCGTGACTGAAGCTTTCTTT
CDR3: CASSQDRVSVTEAFF

V: TRBV5-1
J: TRBJ1-1
D: -
size: -
DNA: TGCGTCAGCCTGGGGGGGTCGGGCACTGAAGCTTTCTTT
CDR3: CVSLGGSGTEAFF

V: TRBV6-2/TRBV6-3
J: TRBJ1-5
D: TRBD1
size: -
DNA: TGTGCCACCGCACCCACAGGGGACCTTAGCAATCAGCCCCAGCATTTT
CDR3: CATAPTGDLSNQPQHF

V: TRBV6-6
J: TRBJ1-5
D: -
size: many
DNA: TGTGCCAGCAGTTACTGGGGAAGCAATCAGCCCCAGCATTTT
CDR3: CASSYWGSNQPQHF

V: TRBV30
J: TRBJ2-1
D: TRBD2
size: many
DNA: TGTGCCTGGAGACTAGCGGGGGGGCCCTACAATGAGCAGTTCTTC
CDR3: CAWRLAGGPYNEQFF

V: TRBV9
J: TRBJ2-4
D: TRBD1
size: many
DNA: TGTGCCAGCAGGATACAGGGGCGTCTAGCCAAAAACATTCAGTACTTC
CDR3: CASRIQGRLAKNIQYF

V: TRBV6-1
J: TRBJ2-7
D: TRBD2
size: many
DNA: TGTGCCAGCAACGGGGGACTAGCGGGGTCCTACGAGCAGTACTTC
CDR3: CASNGGLAGSYEQYF

V: TRBV5-1
J: TRBJ2-7
D: TRBD1
size: many
DNA: TGCGCCAGCAGCTTGGGAGGGACAGGGCACGAGCAGTACTTC
CDR3: CASSLGGTGHEQYF

V: TRBV5-8
J: TRBJ2-7
D: TRBD1
size: many
DNA: TGTGCCAGCAGCTTATACACAGGGGGGTTGTACGAGCAGTACTTC
CDR3: CASSLYTGGLYEQYF

V: TRBV6-5
J: TRBJ1-2
D: -
size: many
DNA: TGTGCCAGCAGCCACATAGAAGGGGCGGAGAACTATGGCTACACCTTC
CDR3: CASSHIEGAENYGYTF

V: TRBV11-2
J: TRBJ2-5
D: -
size: few
DNA: TGTGCCAGCAGCTTATCTATTCGGGGTAGCCAAGAGACCCAGTACTTC
CDR3: CASSLSIRGSQETQYF

V: TRBV20-1
J: TRBJ2-3
D: -
size: -
DNA: TGCAGTGCTAGGCCTAGCACACAGGGTACGCAGTATTTT
CDR3: CSARPSTQGTQYF

V: TRBV7-9
J: TRBJ2-2
D: -
size: many
DNA: TGTGCCAGCAGCTTACTCGAAGCGAACACCGGGGAGCTGTTTTTT
CDR3: CASSLLEANTGELFF

V: TRBV11-2
J: TRBJ2-3
D: TRBD1
size: many
DNA: TGTGCCAGCAGCCAGACAGGGGCCGGCACAGATACGCAGTATTTT
CDR3: CASSQTGAGTDTQYF

V: TRBV7-8
J: TRBJ1-1
D: -
size: many
DNA: TGTGCCAGCAGCTCCGTTACAGGGATTTTTTACACTGAAGCTTTCTTT
CDR3: CASSSVTGIFYTEAFF

V: TRBV5-6
J: TRBJ1-1
D: -
size: many
DNA: TGTGCCAGCAGTACCAACCCGAACACTGAAGCTTTCTTT
CDR3: CASSTNPNTEAFF

V: TRBV12-3/TRBV12-4
J: TRBJ2-3
D: TRBD1
size: many
DNA: TGTGCCAGCAGTCCCCAGGGGGCTGTTGGGTATTTT
CDR3: CASSPQGAVGYF

V: TRBV27
J: TRBJ1-2
D: -
size: many
DNA: TGTGCCAGCAGTTTAACCGGAAGCTATGGCTACACCTTC
CDR3: CASSLTGSYGYTF

V: TRBV4-1
J: TRBJ2-5
D: -
size: many
DNA: TGCGCCAGCAGCCAAGGTGGTAGGAATGACCAGTACTTC
CDR3: CASSQGGRNDQYF

V: TRBV4-1
J: TRBJ1-2
D: -
size: -
DNA: TGCGCCAGCAGCCGCAGGGGTGACTCTGGCTATGGCTACACCTTC
CDR3: CASSRRGDSGYGYTF

V: TRBV30
J: TRBJ2-2
D: -
size: -
DNA: TGTGCCTGGAGTGCACTGTTCACCGGGGAGCTGTTTTTT
CDR3: CAWSALFTGELFF